The clone carrying this T cell receptor beta chain was observed once. Its target is not known. The data belong to a study of T cell responses to AZD1222 COVID-19 vaccine. General study findings and limits: Possibly, clonal diversity was underestimated; donors were largely white British and included more females. There were repertoire samples only from the period after the peak T cell response. Targeting of unmutated variant regions was reportedly seen in nearly half of spike-specific TCRs.

Trimming cost V 6 bases and J 9 bases; bases outside gene matches: 14. The CDR3 contains 15 residues. Germline CDR1 and CDR2: SNHLY and FYNNEI. Method: immunoSEQ multiplex PCR; TCRdb's copy keeps in-frame clones and lacks some. The sample has 57,000 or so clones, 65% to 80% seen once. Both about-4-week and about-12-week second-dose recipients were combined. The sequence came from an adult who received the AZD1222 COVID-19 vaccine. This chain uses TRBV2 with TRBJ1-1, with 9 bases matching TRBD1. The specimen comprised peripheral blood, sampled 28 days after the second AZD1222 dose. CDR3 nucleotides: TGTGCCAGCAGGGATGAACAGGGGGCGAGGCGAAAAGCTTTCTTT. It specifies CASRDEQGARRKAFF.